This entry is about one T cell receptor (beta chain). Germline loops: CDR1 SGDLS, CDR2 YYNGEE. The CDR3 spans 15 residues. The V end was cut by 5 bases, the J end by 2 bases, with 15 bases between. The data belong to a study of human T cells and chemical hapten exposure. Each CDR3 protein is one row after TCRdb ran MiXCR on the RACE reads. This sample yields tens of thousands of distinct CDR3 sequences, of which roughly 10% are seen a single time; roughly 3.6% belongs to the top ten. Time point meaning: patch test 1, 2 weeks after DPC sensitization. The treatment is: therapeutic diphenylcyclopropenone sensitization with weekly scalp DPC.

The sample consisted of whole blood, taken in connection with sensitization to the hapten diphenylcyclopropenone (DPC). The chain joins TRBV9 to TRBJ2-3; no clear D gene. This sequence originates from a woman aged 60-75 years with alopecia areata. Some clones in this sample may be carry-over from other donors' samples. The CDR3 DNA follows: TGTGCCAGCAGTAGATTCGGGCCCAACACAGATACGCAGTATTTT. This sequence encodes CASSRFGPNTDTQYF. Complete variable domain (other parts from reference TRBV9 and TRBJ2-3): DSGVTQTPKHLITATGQRVTLRCSPRSGDLSVYWYQQSLDQGLQFLIQYYNGEERAKGNILERFSAQQFPDLHSELNLSSLELGDSALYFCASSRFGPNTDTQYFGPGTRLTVL.